Shown below are 8 T cell receptor beta chains from a single sample sequenced in a study of cytomegalovirus exposure and HLA in healthy donors. 60 Vbeta and 13 Jbeta primers were used in PCR. Repertoires were generated with immunoSEQ multiplex PCR, while TCRdb's copy carries only in-frame clones and drops some. The sample has approximately 90,000 clones, about 7.6% seen once; the top ten hold about 2.3%. Sequencing was carried out using PBMCs. Receptor source: a man aged 50 or older in good health and CMV-seronegative.

There are a few counts of this clone. This rearrangement joins TRBV25-1 to TRBJ2-1, with TRBD2 matching over 11 bases. Unmatched junction bases numbered 6, after V lost 3 bases and J lost 8 bases. This CDR3 spans 15 amino acids. Germline V CDR1 and CDR2: MGHDK, SYGVNS. CDR3 nucleotide sequence: TGTGCCAGCAGTGACAGTAGCGGGGGGGCCTATGAGCAGTTCTTC. Amino acids: CASSDSSGGAYEQFF.

The chain employs TRBV7-6 and TRBJ2-1; D remains ambiguous. Trimming removed 5 bases from V and 7 bases from J, with 15 bases in between. Germline V gene lookup returns CDR1 SGHVS and CDR2 FNYEAQ. There are 14 residues in the CDR3. The CDR3 sequence: CASSPRVDGNEQFF. In DNA, the CDR3 is TGTGCCAGCAGCCCACGGGTCGACGGGAATGAGCAGTTCTTC. Combining the CDR3 with reference TRBV7-6 and TRBJ2-1 gives the whole variable domain GAGVSQSPRYKVTKRGQDVALRCDPISGHVSLYWYRQALGQGPEFLTYFNYEAQQDKSGLPNDRFSAERPEGSISTLTIQRTEQRDSAMYRCASSPRVDGNEQFFGPGTRLTVL.

This clone was seen only a few times. The J gene is TRBJ2-2, the V gene TRBV10-3; D unresolved. The CDR3 spans 14 residues. The V and J ends lost 4 bases and 2 bases respectively, with 8 bases between them. The germline V gene encodes CDR1 ENHRY and CDR2 SYGVKD. The CDR3 reads CAISVLLNTGELFF. CDR3 bases: TGTGCCATCAGTGTCCTACTTAACACCGGGGAGCTGTTTTTT.

This clone was counted only a few times. This chain joins TRBV19 and TRBJ1-1, with no clear D. This CDR3 contains 13 residues. CDR1 and CDR2 (germline): LNHDA, SQIVND (reference sequence). V was trimmed by 7 bases and J by 0 bases, leaving 9 bases between them. This chain's CDR3 is CASTGELNTEAFF. The CDR3 coding sequence is TGTGCCAGTACCGGGGAATTGAACACTGAAGCTTTCTTT.

The rearrangement uses TRBV5-8 and TRBJ2-3; the match to TRBD2 covers 13 bases. CDR1 is SGHTS, CDR2 YDEGEE, per germline. The junction had 12 bases not matched to a gene; V was cut back by 5 bases and J by 0 bases. The CDR3 sequence is 19 residues long. The CDR3 here is CASRLGLAGLPSSTDTQYF. DNA of the CDR3: TGTGCCAGCAGACTGGGACTAGCGGGACTTCCATCTAGCACAGATACGCAGTATTTT.

This clone has a handful of counts. The CDR3 loop is CARPTGPKGSYEQYF. The DNA of the CDR3 is TGTGCCAGACCGACAGGGCCGAAGGGGTCCTACGAGCAGTACTTC. The chain has TRBV5-3 and TRBJ2-7, with TRBD1 identical over 7 bases. TRBV5-3 is assigned to the ORF class and has an uncertain function. The CDR3 runs to 15 residues. V gave up 7 bases and J gave up 1 base; unmatched junction bases: 11.

This clone was seen only a few times. The gene calls are TRBV4-2 and TRBJ2-7; 8 bases are a match to TRBD2. Germline lookup yields CDR1 LGHNA and CDR2 YNFKEQ. The CDR3 is 15 amino acids. The J segment lost 4 bases and the V segment lost 0 bases, leaving 5 bases of the junction unmatched. The CDR3 here is CASSQEGSGRYEQYF. CDR3 nucleotides: TGTGCCAGCAGCCAAGAAGGGAGCGGGAGATACGAGCAGTACTTC.

The table lists this clone with a few counts. The J gene is TRBJ2-5, the V gene TRBV7-9; 7 bases agree with TRBD2. CDR3 length: 17 amino acids. Germline CDR1 and CDR2: SEHNR and FQNEAQ (reference sequence). V lost 5 bases, J lost 0 bases, and 12 bases stayed unmatched. This CDR3 is CASSTLRSGAYQETQYF. CDR3 coding DNA: TGTGCCAGCAGCACCCTTAGGAGCGGGGCCTACCAAGAGACCCAGTACTTC.